The 10 T cell receptor beta chains below come from one sample, sequenced in a study of T cell responses to AZD1222 COVID-19 vaccine. Data came from immunoSEQ multiplex PCR; TCRdb stores just in-frame clones and leaves some out. The sample contains approximately 100,000 clones, around 85% of which appear only once. Sequenced here: peripheral blood, sampled 28 days after the second AZD1222 dose. These receptors originate from an adult who received the AZD1222 COVID-19 vaccine.

The V call is TRBV10-2, the J call TRBJ1-4, with D unclear. Germline CDR1 is WSHSY and CDR2 is SAAADI. This CDR3 has 15 amino acids. The V end was cut by 0 bases, the J end by 7 bases, with 12 bases between. The CDR3 reads CASSESPSWGEKLFF. The CDR3 DNA is TGCGCCAGCAGTGAGTCCCCGTCTTGGGGTGAAAAACTGTTTTTT.

The rearrangement links TRBV10-3 to TRBJ2-7; 8 bases match TRBD2. The CDR3 contains 14 residues. Looked up from germline, CDR1 is ENHRY and CDR2 is SYGVKD. J was trimmed by 2 bases and V by 3 bases; bases with no gene match: 3. In DNA, the CDR3 is TGTGCCATCAGTGATCCAGCGGGGGCCTACGAGCAGTACTTC. Amino acids: CAISDPAGAYEQYF.

The rearrangement uses TRBV27 and TRBJ2-3; TRBD2 aligns across 11 bases. V dropped 8 bases and J dropped 6; count of bases not matched to a gene: 22. Germline V lookup: CDR1 MNHEY, CDR2 SMNVEV (reference sequence). This CDR3 is 19 amino acids long. CDR3 in DNA: TGTGCCAGCCGGATCCGTGGGGCTAGGACTAGCGGGTTGACGGATACGCAGTATTTT. Residues: CASRIRGARTSGLTDTQYF.

For this clone: The sample contains more than one DNA sequence encoding this CDR3. The chain recombines TRBV19 with TRBJ1-1; the D is unclear. Per the germline V gene, CDR1 is LNHDA and CDR2 is SQIVND (reference sequence). CDR3 length: 13 residues. Trimming removed 3 bases from V and 0 bases from J, with 5 bases in between. CDR3 coding DNA: TGTGCCAGTAGTATCTCATTGAACACTGAAGCTTTCTTT. This gives the protein CASSISLNTEAFF.

The J gene is TRBJ1-1, the V gene TRBV29-1, with D hard to call. The germline gives CDR1 SQVTM, CDR2 ANQGSEA. This CDR3 has 13 residues. Trimming took off 6 bases at V and 6 bases at J, with 17 bases between the two ends. CDR3 in DNA: TGCAGCGTCCTTACAGCTTCTGGGGCTGAAGCTTTCTTT. Protein: CSVLTASGAEAFF.

This rearrangement joins TRBV28 to TRBJ1-1; a weak D match, TRBD1 (5 bases). Trimming removed 2 bases at V and 6 bases at J, with 7 bases between. CDR1 MDHEN and CDR2 SYDVKM come from the germline V gene. The CDR3 covers 12 residues. The CDR3 DNA sequence: TGTGCCAGCAGTTTAGGGGGGTCTGAAGCTTTCTTT. Translation: CASSLGGSEAFF.

V usage is TRBV5-8 and J usage is TRBJ1-5; TRBD1 is a possible D gene (5 bases). This CDR3 contains 17 residues. The germline gives CDR1 SGHTS, CDR2 YDEGEE. The ends were cut back, 0 bases at V and 3 bases at J, with 16 bases in the middle. The CDR3 region has the DNA TGTGCCAGCAGCTTGGTGGTAGGGCCAGGACACAATCAGCCCCAGCATTTT. It is translated as CASSLVVGPGHNQPQHF.

This chain links TRBV11-2 with TRBJ1-6; D remains ambiguous. This CDR3 is built from 14 residues. V lost 0 bases and J 6 bases, leaving 6 bases between the germline ends. CDR1 is SGHAT and CDR2 is FQNNGV in the germline V gene. CDR3 amino acids: CASSLDLGNSPLHF. DNA for the CDR3: TGTGCCAGCAGCTTAGATTTAGGTAATTCACCCCTCCACTTT.

The chain is built from TRBV29-1 and TRBJ2-7; D not resolved. The CDR3 consists of 13 residues. V lost 5 bases and J lost 1, with 12 bases in between. Germline CDR1 and CDR2: SQVTM and ANQGSEA. Here the CDR3 DNA reads TGCAGCGTTTCGCAGACGGTTTCCTACGAGCAGTACTTC. Its translation is CSVSQTVSYEQYF.

This chain connects TRBV5-6 to TRBJ2-5; no firm D call. CDR3 length: 14 residues. Trimming cost V 0 bases and J 2 bases, with 8 bases left between them. The germline gives CDR1 SGHDT, CDR2 YYEEEE. The CDR3 is CASSLGTVQETQYF. The CDR3 DNA reads as TGTGCCAGCAGCTTGGGGACGGTACAAGAGACCCAGTACTTC.